This T cell receptor beta chain derives from a study of cytomegalovirus exposure and HLA in healthy donors. This clone was counted a few times. Its antigen is as yet unknown. Use of 60 Vbeta and 13 Jbeta primers characterized the PCR. In the original workflow: An analysis that came later counted tens of millions of unique TCR beta chains, approximately 11 million shared. Sequencing was performed with immunoSEQ multiplex PCR; in TCRdb, only in-frame clones are kept and a portion is missing. D and trimming were read from the DNA, whereas the V and J calls and clone size are those reported in that table. The data hold 150,000 or so clones, with about four fifths observed a single time. Study results and caveats: Cytomegalovirus-associated TCR beta chains were listed, numbering roughly 150.

As for the donors, each was a healthy bone marrow donor. This CDR3 has 13 amino acids. Germline V gene lookup returns CDR1 PRHDT and CDR2 FYEKMQ (reference sequence). Trimming took off 3 bases at V and 2 bases at J, with 4 bases between the two ends. This clonotype was obtained from a woman aged 50 to 60 in good health and CMV-seropositive. The V call is TRBV13, the J call TRBJ2-2; D gene ambiguous. The sequenced sample was PBMCs. CDR3 protein: CASSFTNTGELFF. The CDR3 nucleotides read TGTGCCAGCAGCTTTACAAACACCGGGGAGCTGTTTTTT.